A single sample gave rise to the 25 T cell receptor beta chains below, sequenced in a study of T-cell memory formation after mild COVID-19. One entry per CDR3 protein, called by TCRdb with MiXCR from the 5' RACE reads. This table holds hundreds of thousands of distinct CDR3 sequences, about 20% found once. The sequenced material came from PBMCs or a T cell subset sorted from them (not recorded which). The receptors here all came from a young man who had mild COVID-19 (a few samples of this study predate the infection). Cell type and time point are not known.

The chain combines TRBV9 with TRBJ1-1; 11 bases align to TRBD1. The V segment lost 0 bases and the J segment 4 bases; nucleotides outside the gene matches: 5. Germline assignment: CDR1 SGDLS and CDR2 YYNGEE. There are 16 residues in the CDR3. The CDR3 bases are TGTGCCAGCAGCGTAGCCGGGACAGGGGGGGGCACTGAAGCTTTCTTT. Residues: CASSVAGTGGGTEAFF. Supplemented by reference TRBV9 and TRBJ1-1, the full variable domain reads DSGVTQTPKHLITATGQRVTLRCSPRSGDLSVYWYQQSLDQGLQFLIQYYNGEERAKGNILERFSAQQFPDLHSELNLSSLELGDSALYFCASSVAGTGGGTEAFFGQGTRLTVV.

As regards this clonotype: A much larger clone differs from this one at a single base, so this may be a read error. This chain links TRBV3-1 with TRBJ2-3; D remains ambiguous. Germline CDR1 LGHDT, CDR2 YNNKEL (reference sequence). The CDR3 is 12 residues long. V dropped 3 bases and J dropped 1 base, with 2 bases sitting between them. The CDR3 region is CASSQRTDTQYF. In nucleotides, the CDR3 is TGTGCCAGCAGCCAGCGCACAGATACGCAGTATTTT.

This clonotype was seen at least ten times. The chain has TRBV4-2 and TRBJ2-2, with TRBD2 matching over 8 bases. This CDR3 is 15 amino acids long. V trimming: 4 bases; J trimming: 7 bases; junction bases outside the gene matches: 8. CDR1 is LGHNA and CDR2 is YNFKEQ in the germline V gene. The CDR3 loop reads CASSPAGGVHGELFF. The CDR3 nucleotides read TGTGCCAGCAGCCCCGCCGGGGGGGTACACGGGGAGCTGTTTTTT.

This clonotype was counted only a few times. The CDR3 sequence is CASSLRNLGGNTIYF. The CDR3 region has the DNA TGTGCCAGCAGCTTAAGGAACTTAGGAGGAAACACCATATATTTT. The gene calls are TRBV7-8 and TRBJ1-3; D unclear. Trimming removed 2 bases from V and 4 bases from J, with 12 bases in between. This CDR3 is 15 amino acids long. Germline V CDR1 and CDR2: SGHVS, FQNEAQ. Drawing the rest from reference TRBV7-8 and TRBJ1-3, the complete variable domain is GAGVSQSPRYKVAKRGQDVALRCDPISGHVSLFWYQQALGQGPEFLTYFQNEAQLDKSGLPSDRFFAERPEGSVSTLKIQRTQQEDSAVYLCASSLRNLGGNTIYFGEGSWLTVV.

The V and J genes are TRBV27 and TRBJ2-7, with TRBD2 identical over 8 bases. Germline V lookup: CDR1 MNHEY, CDR2 SMNVEV (reference sequence). This CDR3 comprises 15 residues. With V trimmed by 0 bases and J by 5 bases, 6 bases remained unmatched. This CDR3 reads CASSLSRGGRNEQYF. CDR3 bases: TGTGCCAGCAGTTTATCACGGGGGGGGCGGAACGAGCAGTACTTC.

The chain has TRBV19 and TRBJ2-3, with TRBD2 matching 7 bases. The CDR3 is made up of 13 amino acids. With V trimmed by 6 bases and J by 5 bases, 5 bases remained unmatched. Germline CDR1 is LNHDA and CDR2 is SQIVND (reference sequence). In DNA, the CDR3 is TGTGCCAGTAGGCCCCGGGGGGAAGATACGCAGTATTTT. It specifies CASRPRGEDTQYF.

V usage is TRBV9 and J usage is TRBJ1-6, with 8 bases lining up with TRBD1. Per germline, CDR1 SGDLS and CDR2 YYNGEE. V dropped 7 bases and J dropped 9; count of bases not matched to a gene: 18. CDR3 length equals 17 residues. The CDR3 reads CASGASGGRQGTSPLHF. CDR3 coding DNA: TGTGCCAGCGGCGCTTCGGGGGGGAGACAGGGGACTTCACCCCTCCACTTT.

The genes are TRBV7-6 and TRBJ2-7, with 8 bases that match TRBD1. The ends lost 4 bases at V and 4 bases at J; junction bases unmatched: 12. The CDR3 has 16 amino acids. Germline values: CDR1 SGHVS, CDR2 FNYEAQ. CDR3 in amino acids: CASSSGVGTGHYEQYF. The CDR3 bases are TGTGCCAGCAGCTCTGGTGTAGGGACAGGACATTACGAGCAGTACTTC.

The rearrangement joins TRBV12-3 or TRBV12-4 to TRBJ2-4; D is unresolved. The CDR3 covers 14 residues. The V and J ends lost 11 bases and 0 bases respectively, with 14 bases between them. The CDR3 coding sequence is TGTGCCCCCCATGCAGAGCTAGCCAAAAACATTCAGTACTTC. Translated, it gives CAPHAELAKNIQYF.

Only a few counts were recorded for this clonotype. V is TRBV7-9 and J is TRBJ2-7; no reliable D call. The germline V and J ends were trimmed by 1 base and 0 bases, with 4 bases remaining between them. Germline V gene sequence: CDR1 SEHNR, CDR2 FQNEAQ (reference sequence). The CDR3 spans 13 residues. CDR3 residues: CASSLGASYEQYV. The CDR3 DNA is TGTGCCAGCAGCTTAGGGGCCTCCTACGAGCAGTACGTC.

This clonotype was found a few times. V gene TRBV6-1 combines with J gene TRBJ2-5; D is unclear. CDR3 length: 12 amino acids. Germline CDR1 is MNHNS and CDR2 is SASEGT. The ends were cut back, 2 bases at V and 5 bases at J, with 6 bases in the middle. The CDR3, as DNA: TGTGCCAGCAGTGAACAACTGGAGACCCAGTACTTC. This gives the protein CASSEQLETQYF.

This clonotype was found a few times. The DNA for the CDR3 is TGTGCCACCAGTCTAAGCACAGATACGCAGTATTTT. As protein: CATSLSTDTQYF. This chain joins TRBV24-1 and TRBJ2-3, with D hard to call. This CDR3 spans 12 amino acids. Germline V gene sequence: CDR1 KGHDR, CDR2 SFDVKD. V was shortened by 6 bases and J by 0 bases, with 3 bases between the two germline ends.

This clonotype was picked up a small number of times. V is TRBV5-1 and J is TRBJ2-7; 9 positions agree with TRBD1. There are 15 residues in the CDR3. The V gene's germline CDR1 is SGHRS and CDR2 YFSETQ. V was pared by 4 bases and J by 7 bases, with 12 bases of the junction left unmatched. The CDR3 loop is CASSLVQGATPEQYF. CDR3 nucleotide sequence: TGCGCCAGCAGCCTCGTACAGGGGGCCACACCGGAGCAGTACTTC.

The chain has TRBV6-5 and TRBJ1-4, with D perhaps TRBD1 (6 bases). The CDR3 sequence is 15 residues long. With 4 bases removed from V and 8 bases from J, the gap between germline ends came to 17 bases. Germline V gene lookup returns CDR1 MNHEY and CDR2 SVGAGI. The CDR3 sequence is CASSSPRGEGEKLFF. Here the CDR3 DNA reads TGTGCCAGCAGTTCTCCCAGGGGTGAAGGAGAAAAACTGTTTTTT.

J is TRBJ2-7 and V is TRBV7-9; D is possibly TRBD1 or TRBD2 (5 bases each). CDR1 is SEHNR and CDR2 is FQNEAQ in the germline V gene (reference sequence). This CDR3 region has 15 residues. V lost 4 bases, J lost 5 bases, and 18 bases lay in between. The CDR3 DNA follows: TGTGCCAGCAGCTCGAGAGCCGGGACCCCAGACGAGCAGTACTTC. This codes for CASSSRAGTPDEQYF. Filled out from reference TRBV7-9 and TRBJ2-7, the complete variable domain reads DTGVSQNPRHKITKRGQNVTFRCDPISEHNRLYWYRQTLGQGPEFLTYFQNEAQLEKSRLLSDRFSAERPKGSFSTLEIQRTEQGDSAMYLCASSSRAGTPDEQYFGPGTRLTVT.

The gene calls are TRBV28 and TRBJ2-7, with TRBD2 identical over 12 bases. The CDR3 extends over 17 amino acids. The V gene's germline CDR1 is MDHEN and CDR2 SYDVKM. J lost 4 bases, V lost 6 bases, and 13 bases had no gene match. CDR3 sequence reads: CASSPTSGGQDRYEQYV. The CDR3 DNA reads TGTGCCAGCAGCCCGACTAGCGGGGGCCAGGATAGATACGAGCAGTACGTC.

This clonotype was observed many times. This rearrangement joins TRBV7-2 to TRBJ2-1; 10 nucleotides line up with TRBD2. With V trimmed by 5 bases and J by 7 bases, 11 bases remained unmatched. Germline CDR1 is SGHTA and CDR2 is FQGNSA. The CDR3 spans 16 residues. CDR3 loop: CASSPPLAGIGNEQFF. The CDR3 coding sequence is TGTGCCAGCAGCCCCCCACTAGCGGGGATAGGAAATGAGCAGTTCTTC.

This clonotype has only a few counts. The V call is TRBV30, the J call TRBJ2-3; 9 bases fit TRBD2. Germline V lookup: CDR1 GTSNPN, CDR2 SVGIG (reference sequence). Trimming cost V 4 bases and J 1 base; bases outside gene matches: 6. This CDR3 is 15 amino acids long. The CDR3 sequence is CAWTSGASGTDTQYF. CDR3 sequence (DNA): TGTGCCTGGACTAGCGGGGCCTCTGGCACAGATACGCAGTATTTT.

This sequence joins TRBV7-2 and TRBJ2-1; TRBD2 matches 7 bases. Germline V lookup: CDR1 SGHTA, CDR2 FQGNSA. The J segment lost 5 bases and the V segment lost 1 base, leaving 8 bases of the junction unmatched. This CDR3 contains 16 residues. The CDR3 sequence is CASSLGWLAVDNEQFF. The CDR3 bases are TGTGCCAGCAGCTTAGGATGGCTAGCGGTGGACAATGAGCAGTTCTTC.

The chain has TRBV7-9 and TRBJ2-3, with D unclear. Germline loops: CDR1 SEHNR, CDR2 FQNEAQ (reference sequence). The CDR3 contains 14 residues. V was pared by 2 bases and J by 1 base, with 7 bases between. DNA of the CDR3: TGTGCCAGCAGCTTATCAGGACGCACAGATACGCAGTATTTT. It specifies CASSLSGRTDTQYF.

This clonotype has just a few counts. The chain recombines TRBV7-2 with TRBJ2-7, with 9 bases that match TRBD1. Looked up from germline, CDR1 is SGHTA and CDR2 is FQGNSA. This CDR3 spans 12 amino acids. CDR3 sequence (DNA): TGTGCCAGCAGCAGTACAGGGGGCGCTATCAACGTC. Protein: CASSSTGGAINV.

This clonotype was found a few times. The chain combines TRBV5-6 with TRBJ2-7; D is perhaps TRBD1 (5 bases). The CDR3 loop spans 12 amino acids. V lost 4 bases and J lost 0, with 5 bases in between. The germline gives CDR1 SGHDT, CDR2 YYEEEE. The CDR3 DNA is TGTGCCAGCAGCCAGGGCTCCTACGAGCAGTACGTC. Translating it yields CASSQGSYEQYV.

This clonotype was counted between two and nine times. The rearrangement joins TRBV6-2 or TRBV6-3 to TRBJ2-7, with 8 bases matching TRBD1. Trimming at V came to 8 bases and at J to 5 bases, leaving 17 bases not matched to a gene. The CDR3 is 16 residues long. In germline, CDR1 is MNHEY, CDR2 SVGEGT. CDR3 bases: TGTGCCAGCCAACTTTCACTCGACAGGGGTGGCCACGAGCAGTACGTC. Translation: CASQLSLDRGGHEQYV.

This clonotype was found many times. The V and J genes are TRBV10-3 and TRBJ2-5, with D tentatively TRBD1 or TRBD2 (5 bases each). The CDR3 length is 14 residues. Germline V gene data show CDR1 as ENHRY and CDR2 as SYGVKD. Trimming left V 11 bases short and J 5 bases short, with 21 bases between. The CDR3 loop reads CACSGREPTETQYF. CDR3 DNA: TGTGCCTGCAGCGGCAGGGAACCTACTGAGACCCAGTACTTC.

There are a few counts of this clonotype. This chain uses TRBV4-3 with TRBJ2-2; 8 bases align to TRBD2. Unmatched junction bases numbered 9, after V lost 0 bases and J lost 3 bases. The CDR3 spans 18 residues. Per the germline V gene, CDR1 is LGHNA and CDR2 is YSLEER. The DNA for the CDR3 is TGCGCCAGCAGCCAAGATGTGGGTGTGGGACTAGACACCGGGGAGCTGTTTTTT. Protein product: CASSQDVGVGLDTGELFF.